The 18 T cell receptor beta chains listed next were all sequenced from one sample in a study of T cell responses to AZD1222 COVID-19 vaccine. This table comes from immunoSEQ multiplex PCR, and its TCRdb copy is limited to in-frame clones, with some not included. The table lists about 110,000 clones, approximately 90% of them singletons. The material sequenced was peripheral blood, taken on day 0 of MenACWY control vaccination. The receptors shown here come from an adult in good health.

This chain links TRBV6-1 with TRBJ1-1, with D maybe TRBD1 (6 bases). Germline assignment: CDR1 MNHNS and CDR2 SASEGT. There are 15 residues in the CDR3. Trimming took 3 bases from V and 5 from J, leaving 16 bases between them. The CDR3 protein is CASSDEGVKRTEAFF. The CDR3 coding sequence is TGTGCCAGCAGTGATGAGGGGGTAAAGAGGACTGAAGCTTTCTTT.

The sample holds one count of this clone. This sequence joins TRBV7-6 and TRBJ1-1; D is unresolved. The CDR3 loop spans 16 amino acids. In germline, CDR1 is SGHVS, CDR2 FNYEAQ. The V end was cut by 0 bases, the J end by 1 base, with 12 bases between. DNA of the CDR3: TGTGCCAGCAGCTTAGCTCTCGCAAGGAGGAACACTGAAGCTTTCTTT. The encoded protein is CASSLALARRNTEAFF. The entire variable domain, with the rest obtained from reference TRBV7-6 and TRBJ1-1, is as follows: GAGVSQSPRYKVTKRGQDVALRCDPISGHVSLYWYRQALGQGPEFLTYFNYEAQQDKSGLPNDRFSAERPEGSISTLTIQRTEQRDSAMYRCASSLALARRNTEAFFGQGTRLTVV.

Only one count was recorded for this clone. The CDR3 bases are TGTGCCAGCAGCCCTCGTGGGACCAGCACAGATACGCAGTATTTT. Encoded protein: CASSPRGTSTDTQYF. The chain employs TRBV7-9 and TRBJ2-3, with D tentatively TRBD1 or TRBD2 (5 bases each). Trimming pared 5 bases from V and 0 bases from J, leaving 12 bases between. Germline values: CDR1 SEHNR, CDR2 FQNEAQ (reference sequence). The CDR3 spans 15 residues.

The CDR3 reads CAISKRGLGNTEAFF. The CDR3 DNA reads TGTGCCATCAGTAAGCGAGGGTTGGGGAACACTGAAGCTTTCTTT. The rearrangement uses TRBV10-3 and TRBJ1-1; D unclear. Germline CDR1 reads ENHRY; CDR2 reads SYGVKD. V lost 5 bases, J lost 1 base, and 14 bases lay in between. The CDR3 extends over 15 amino acids.

The V gene is TRBV5-1, the J gene TRBJ2-1; possibly TRBD1 for D (6 bases). In germline, CDR1 is SGHRS, CDR2 YFSETQ. The CDR3 runs to 16 residues. The V end was cut by 2 bases, the J end by 3 bases, with 15 bases between. The CDR3 nucleotides read TGCGCCAGCAGCTTCGGGACATCTGGGTACTACAATGAGCAGTTCTTC. It encodes CASSFGTSGYYNEQFF.

The chain joins TRBV2 to TRBJ2-7, with D perhaps TRBD1 (6 bases). Germline V gives CDR1 SNHLY, CDR2 FYNNEI. CDR3 size: 18 residues. V lost 2 bases, J lost 1 base, and 21 bases lay in between. CDR3 coding DNA: TGTGCCAGCAGTGAAACGGCAGGGGATAATTTGTGGTCCTACGAGCAGTACTTC. Protein product: CASSETAGDNLWSYEQYF.

The genes are TRBV6-5 and TRBJ1-2; no clear D gene. Germline V CDR1 and CDR2: MNHEY, SVGAGI. With 7 bases removed from V and 3 bases from J, the gap between germline ends came to 18 bases. The CDR3 length is 15 residues. The CDR3 reads CASTLTVEGYYGYTF. CDR3 coding DNA: TGTGCCAGCACCCTCACGGTAGAGGGCTACTATGGCTACACCTTC.

The genes are TRBV28 and TRBJ1-2; D gene uncertain. V lost 2 bases, J lost 4 bases, and 14 bases lay in between. The CDR3 runs to 15 residues. Germline V gene data show CDR1 as MDHEN and CDR2 as SYDVKM. The CDR3 here is CASSLTGEVAYGYTF. Written as DNA, the CDR3 is TGTGCCAGCAGTTTAACCGGCGAGGTGGCCTATGGCTACACCTTC.

This chain connects TRBV19 to TRBJ2-5; TRBD2 agrees at 11 bases. Germline values: CDR1 LNHDA, CDR2 SQIVND (reference sequence). CDR3 length: 16 residues. J gave up 5 bases and V 10 bases, and 15 bases lay outside the gene matches. The CDR3 spells CATPMTSGASGETQYF. DNA for the CDR3: TGTGCCACCCCGATGACTAGCGGGGCAAGTGGGGAGACCCAGTACTTC.

Details on this clone: The sample has other DNA sequences that encode this CDR3 too. This chain links TRBV27 with TRBJ1-3, with 9 positions matching TRBD1. Germline-derived CDR1 and CDR2 are MNHEY and SMNVEV (reference sequence). J lost 3 bases, V lost 4 bases, and 4 bases had no gene match. The CDR3 spans 15 residues. CDR3 coding DNA: TGTGCCAGCAGTTCACGGGACAGGGTTGGAAACACCATATATTTT. Its translation: CASSSRDRVGNTIYF.

The V and J genes are TRBV27 and TRBJ1-3; TRBD1 agrees at 10 bases. This CDR3 spans 14 amino acids. V was clipped by 6 bases and J by 2 bases; unmatched bases: 1. The germline CDR1 and CDR2 sequences are MNHEY and SMNVEV (reference sequence). The CDR3 DNA sequence: TGTGCCAGCAGCGGGACAGGGGCTGGAAACACCATATATTTT. Translation: CASSGTGAGNTIYF.

V and J are TRBV29-1 and TRBJ2-1; D gene uncertain. Germline CDR1 reads SQVTM; CDR2 reads ANQGSEA. V gave up 3 bases and J gave up 12 bases, with 12 bases separating them. This CDR3 has 11 amino acids. The CDR3 loop is CSVDFSETQFF. The CDR3 bases are TGCAGCGTTGACTTCTCGGAGACGCAGTTCTTC.

The J gene is TRBJ1-4, the V gene TRBV7-9; D ambiguous. The CDR3 has 14 residues. V was clipped by 3 bases and J by 0 bases, with 5 bases between them. In germline, CDR1 is SEHNR, CDR2 FQNEAQ (reference sequence). As DNA, the CDR3 is TGTGCCAGCAGCTTGGGCACAACTAATGAAAAACTGTTTTTT. Amino acids: CASSLGTTNEKLFF.

The chain joins TRBV3-1 (or the pseudogene TRBV3-2) to TRBJ2-7, with D tentatively TRBD2 (5 bases). This CDR3 spans 14 amino acids. Germline values: CDR1 LGHDT, CDR2 YNNKEL (reference sequence). V lost 2 bases and J lost 3, with 11 bases in between. The CDR3 protein is CASSQRGLDYEQYF. The CDR3 bases are TGTGCCAGCAGCCAACGAGGGTTGGACTACGAGCAGTACTTC.

The chain recombines TRBV20-1 with TRBJ1-5, with 9 bases lining up with TRBD1. CDR1 is DFQATT and CDR2 is SNEGSKA in the germline V gene (reference sequence). This CDR3 has 14 residues. Trimming removed 3 bases from V and 7 bases from J; junction bases left unmatched: 7. CDR3 nucleotide sequence: TGCAGTGCTAGTGCGGGACAGGGTGAACAGCCCCAGCATTTT. The encoded protein is CSASAGQGEQPQHF.

The chain links TRBV11-2 to TRBJ2-7, with D hard to call. Trimming removed 0 bases from V and 3 bases from J, with 6 bases in between. The CDR3 loop spans 13 amino acids. The germline CDR1 and CDR2 sequences are SGHAT and FQNNGV. The DNA of the CDR3 is TGTGCCAGCAGCTTAGACGAGTTCTACGAGCAGTACTTC. Protein product: CASSLDEFYEQYF.

The chain recombines TRBV4-3 with TRBJ1-5, with 9 bases aligning to TRBD1. J was trimmed by 7 bases and V by 1 base; bases with no gene match: 5. The CDR3 extends over 15 amino acids. Germline V gene lookup returns CDR1 LGHNA and CDR2 YSLEER. CDR3 loop: CASSQGTGEGQPQHF. CDR3 nucleotides: TGCGCCAGCAGCCAAGGGACAGGGGAGGGGCAGCCCCAGCATTTT.

The chain employs TRBV27 and TRBJ1-4; a possible D gene is TRBD1 (6 bases). Germline V gives CDR1 MNHEY, CDR2 SMNVEV (reference sequence). This CDR3 has 13 amino acids. Trimming shortened V by 5 bases and J by 7 bases, and 11 bases separated the two germline ends. The CDR3 reads CASSARTAEKLFF. The CDR3 DNA reads as TGTGCCAGCAGTGCCAGGACAGCTGAAAAACTGTTTTTT.